A single sample gave rise to the 16 T cell receptor beta chains below, sequenced in a study of response to subunit inactivated influenza vaccine. MiXCR was run by TCRdb on the RT-PCR reads, yielding one entry per CDR3 protein. Of some 800,000 distinct CDR3 sequences listed, around 21% were seen once; the top ten hold around 9.6%. This sample comprised PBMCs from blood, obtained around 5 days after vaccination. The receptor source for this set is a man aged 45-65 years who received an inactivated influenza vaccine.

The rearrangement links TRBV7-9 to TRBJ2-7, with D perhaps matching TRBD1 or TRBD2 (5 bases each). Germline V lookup: CDR1 SEHNR, CDR2 FQNEAQ (reference sequence). The CDR3 runs 15 residues. Between the trimmed V and J ends, which lost 1 base and 8 bases, there was a span of 18 bases. CDR3 nucleotides: TGTGCCAGCAGCTTAGGAGCACATCAAGAGGGGAAGCAGTACTTC. This sequence encodes CASSLGAHQEGKQYF.

This clonotype was seen more than once but under ten times. The genes are TRBV6-2 or TRBV6-3 and TRBJ2-5; the D gene is possibly TRBD2 (6 bases). CDR3 size: 16 residues. Trimming removed 4 bases from V and 4 bases from J, with 19 bases in between. Germline V lookup: CDR1 MNHEY, CDR2 SVGEGT. CDR3 amino acids: CASSFIPGAGGETQYF. The DNA for the CDR3 is TGTGCCAGCAGTTTTATTCCGGGAGCCGGTGGAGAGACCCAGTACTTC.

V is TRBV5-1 and J is TRBJ2-4; possible D gene TRBD2, 5 bases. This CDR3 is 16 amino acids long. V lost 3 bases and J lost 5, with 18 bases in between. Germline V gives CDR1 SGHRS, CDR2 YFSETQ. The CDR3 region has the DNA TGCGCCAGCAGCTCCACGACAAGAGGGAGAGAAAACATTCAGTACTTC. Translation: CASSSTTRGRENIQYF.

The chain joins TRBV4-2 to TRBJ2-3, with D perhaps TRBD1 (5 bases). Germline values: CDR1 LGHNA, CDR2 YNFKEQ. V shed 5 bases and J shed 0 bases, with 18 bases lying between them. The CDR3 runs to 17 residues. The CDR3 spells CASSLRAGRQSTDTQYF. In DNA form, the CDR3 reads TGTGCCAGCAGCTTAAGAGCTGGGCGACAGAGCACAGATACGCAGTATTTT.

This clonotype was observed many times. The chain employs TRBV5-1 and TRBJ2-1; TRBD2 is a possible D gene (7 bases). The germline gives CDR1 SGHRS, CDR2 YFSETQ. V shed 5 bases and J shed 9 bases, with 15 bases lying between them. CDR3 length: 13 residues. CDR3 loop: CASSGGGGGEQFF. The CDR3 region has the DNA TGCGCCAGCAGTGGCGGGGGCGGCGGTGAGCAGTTCTTC.

Ten or more counts support this clonotype. The CDR3 DNA sequence: TGTGCCAGCAGTCCGGTACAAGAGACCCAGTACTTC. The encoded protein is CASSPVQETQYF. The gene calls are TRBV12-3 or TRBV12-4 and TRBJ2-5; no clear D gene. This CDR3 comprises 12 residues. V was clipped by 5 bases and J by 2 bases, with 6 bases between them.

The chain is built from TRBV10-2 and TRBJ2-5, with D perhaps TRBD2 (5 bases). Looked up from germline, CDR1 is WSHSY and CDR2 is SAAADI. Trimming took off 4 bases at V and 1 base at J, with 16 bases between the two ends. The CDR3 has 16 residues. The DNA of the CDR3 is TGCGCCAGCAGTGTGGGGATCCTCCGGGGCCAAGAGACCCAGTACTTC. Protein sequence: CASSVGILRGQETQYF.

This clonotype has at least ten counts. V and J are TRBV29-1 and TRBJ2-7; D could derive from TRBD1 or TRBD2 (7 bases each). The CDR3 consists of 12 residues. In germline, CDR1 is SQVTM, CDR2 ANQGSEA. V was pared by 5 bases and J by 4 bases, with 12 bases between. The CDR3 spells CSVQGEGYEQYF. The CDR3 DNA is TGCAGCGTTCAGGGGGAGGGTTACGAGCAGTACTTC.

The chain joins TRBV7-9 to TRBJ2-7; maybe TRBD1 (5 bases). V was cut by 1 base and J by 7 bases, with 20 bases left in between. The CDR3 extends over 16 amino acids. In germline, CDR1 is SEHNR, CDR2 FQNEAQ (reference sequence). CDR3 nucleotides: TGTGCCAGCAGCTTAGAGCCTGGGGCAGGTTCGTGGGAGCAGTACTTC. Residues: CASSLEPGAGSWEQYF. The entire variable domain, with the rest obtained from reference TRBV7-9 and TRBJ2-7, is as follows: DTGVSQNPRHKITKRGQNVTFRCDPISEHNRLYWYRQTLGQGPEFLTYFQNEAQLEKSRLLSDRFSAERPKGSFSTLEIQRTEQGDSAMYLCASSLEPGAGSWEQYFGPGTRLTVT.

This chain joins TRBV28 and TRBJ2-2; D might be TRBD1 (5 bases). With 4 bases removed from V and 8 bases from J, the gap between germline ends came to 14 bases. Germline CDR1 MDHEN, CDR2 SYDVKM. This CDR3 contains 14 residues. The CDR3 spells CASSSQTGWGELFF. As DNA, the CDR3 is TGTGCCAGCAGTTCCCAAACAGGTTGGGGGGAGCTGTTTTTT. Variable domain in full (rest from reference TRBV28 and TRBJ2-2): DVKVTQSSRYLVKRTGEKVFLECVQDMDHENMFWYRQDPGLGLRLIYFSYDVKMKEKGDIPEGYSVSREKKERFSLILESASTNQTSMYLCASSSQTGWGELFFGEGSRLTVL.

The V call is TRBV7-6, the J call TRBJ2-2, with 8 bases matching TRBD2. The CDR3 is 17 amino acids. From germline, CDR1 is SGHVS and CDR2 FNYEAQ. Trimming took 1 base from V and 6 from J; bases not matched to a gene: 10. The DNA for the CDR3 is TGTGCCAGCAGCTTAGTTCCGGGGGGGGCTCGGTCCGGGGAGCTGTTTTTT. It codes for CASSLVPGGARSGELFF. Using reference TRBV7-6 and TRBJ2-2 for the parts outside the CDR3, the full variable domain is GAGVSQSPRYKVTKRGQDVALRCDPISGHVSLYWYRQALGQGPEFLTYFNYEAQQDKSGLPNDRFSAERPEGSISTLTIQRTEQRDSAMYRCASSLVPGGARSGELFFGEGSRLTVL.

The chain recombines TRBV7-2 with TRBJ2-2, with D unresolved. CDR1 and CDR2 from the germline V gene are SGHTA and FQGNSA. The CDR3 length is 13 residues. Between the trimmed V and J ends, which lost 3 bases and 8 bases, there was a span of 10 bases. The chain's CDR3 is CASSLGSGGELFF. The DNA of the CDR3 is TGTGCCAGCAGCTTGGGGTCAGGTGGGGAGCTGTTTTTT.

The J gene is TRBJ2-7, the V gene TRBV6-2 or TRBV6-3; TRBD2 matches 9 bases. The CDR3 is 16 residues long. Trimming cost V 5 bases and J 2 bases; bases outside gene matches: 10. CDR1 and CDR2 from the germline V gene are MNHEY and SVGEGT. CDR3 in DNA: TGTGCCAGCAGTACCGGTAGGAGCGGGAGGACCTACGAGCAGTACTTC. It is translated as CASSTGRSGRTYEQYF.

The chain links TRBV29-1 to TRBJ2-5; TRBD1 agrees at 11 bases. Germline-derived CDR1 and CDR2 are SQVTM and ANQGSEA. J was trimmed by 5 bases and V by 7 bases; bases with no gene match: 12. The CDR3 extends over 15 amino acids. CDR3 protein: CSAGLGTGGQETQYF. In DNA, the CDR3 is TGCAGCGCCGGACTAGGGACAGGGGGTCAGGAGACCCAGTACTTC.

Only a few counts were recorded for this clonotype. Its ends do not fully match the called genes, so a read error is possible. The chain links TRBV24-1 to TRBJ2-1; 7 bases align to TRBD1. Germline loops: CDR1 KGHDR, CDR2 SFDVKD. This CDR3 has 16 residues. CDR3 region: CATSDFPKVGGAEQFF. The CDR3 coding sequence is TGTGCCACCAGTGATTTTCCAAAGGTAGGGGGCGCTGAGCAGTTCTTT.

A few counts support this clonotype. The chain recombines TRBV20-1 with TRBJ1-2; D possibly corresponds to TRBD1 (6 bases). The length of the CDR3 is 13 residues. With 0 bases removed from V and 4 bases from J, the gap between germline ends came to 9 bases. Germline lookup yields CDR1 DFQATT and CDR2 SNEGSKA (reference sequence). The CDR3 nucleotides are TGCAGTGCTAGAGATTGGACAGTCTATGGCTACACCTTC. Its translation is CSARDWTVYGYTF.